The 23 T cell receptor beta chains below come from one sample, sequenced in a study of cytomegalovirus exposure and HLA in healthy donors. Amplification used 60 Vbeta primers and 13 Jbeta primers. Only in-frame clones appear in the TCRdb table, and some are missing; sequencing was by immunoSEQ multiplex PCR. The sample consists of some 130,000 clones, roughly 70% of them appearing once. Sample: PBMCs. These receptors were taken from a human donor in good health.

The rearrangement joins TRBV19 to TRBJ2-7; TRBD2 matches 13 bases. The CDR3 totals 13 residues. Germline CDR1 reads LNHDA; CDR2 reads SQIVND (reference sequence). With 5 bases clipped from V and 7 bases from J, the junction kept 2 bases outside the gene matches. The CDR3 DNA sequence: TGTGCCAGTAGTCCGGGACTAGCGGGGGAGCAGTACTTC. Its translation: CASSPGLAGEQYF.

This clone was counted a few times. The chain is built from TRBV6-5 and TRBJ1-1; weak D call: TRBD1 (5 bases). The CDR3 runs to 12 residues. Germline V gene lookup returns CDR1 MNHEY and CDR2 SVGAGI. V was cut by 7 bases and J by 7 bases, with 13 bases left in between. In DNA, the CDR3 is TGTGCCAGCAAGAACCAGGGTAATGAAGCTTTCTTT. Its protein product is CASKNQGNEAFF.

This chain connects TRBV11-3 to TRBJ1-1; the D gene is possibly TRBD1 (5 bases). The CDR3 has 15 amino acids. Trimming left V 6 bases short and J 3 bases short, with 17 bases between. Germline CDR1 reads SGHNT; CDR2 reads YENEEA. CDR3 DNA sequence: TGTGCCAGCAGGGACCGCCTATTAGGGGACACTGAAGCTTTCTTT. Protein product: CASRDRLLGDTEAFF.

This clone was recorded once. The chain uses TRBV5-1 and TRBJ1-3; 7 positions agree with TRBD1. The ends lost 5 bases at V and 8 bases at J; junction bases unmatched: 10. CDR1 is SGHRS and CDR2 is YFSETQ in the germline V gene. The CDR3 is 14 amino acids. This chain's CDR3 is CASRITPGQHTIYF. The DNA of the CDR3 is TGCGCCAGCAGGATTACGCCGGGACAGCACACCATATATTTT. Complete variable domain (other parts from reference TRBV5-1 and TRBJ1-3): KAGVTQTPRYLIKTRGQQVTLSCSPISGHRSVSWYQQTPGQGLQFLFEYFSETQRNKGNFPGRFSGRQFSNSRSEMNVSTLELGDSALYLCASRITPGQHTIYFGEGSWLTVV.

This chain links TRBV11-2 with TRBJ2-2, with 13 nucleotides matching TRBD2. This CDR3 is built from 17 residues. Germline lookup yields CDR1 SGHAT and CDR2 FQNNGV. V shed 3 bases and J 1 base; nucleotides not matched to a gene: 2. The CDR3 is CASSLRLAGGNTGELFF. The CDR3 nucleotides are TGTGCCAGCAGCTTGAGACTAGCGGGAGGGAACACCGGGGAGCTGTTTTTT.

This clone was detected only a few times. This chain uses TRBV29-1 with TRBJ2-5; D is possibly TRBD2 (6 bases). CDR1 and CDR2 from the germline V gene are SQVTM and ANQGSEA. This CDR3 spans 12 amino acids. V lost 4 bases and J 3 bases, leaving 9 bases between the germline ends. Here the CDR3 DNA reads TGCAGCGTTGGGGCGGGGAAAGAGACCCAGTACTTC. It translates to CSVGAGKETQYF. Using reference TRBV29-1 and TRBJ2-5 for the parts outside the CDR3, the full variable domain is SAVISQKPSRDICQRGTSLTIQCQVDSQVTMMFWYRQQPGQSLTLIATANQGSEATYESGFVIDKFPISRPNLTFSTLTVSNMSPEDSSIYLCSVGAGKETQYFGPGTRLLVL.

The chain carries TRBV5-1 and TRBJ2-5, with TRBD1 identical over 10 bases. V lost 4 bases, J lost 5 bases, and 5 bases stayed unmatched. The length of the CDR3 is 14 residues. Per the germline V gene, CDR1 is SGHRS and CDR2 is YFSETQ. In DNA form, the CDR3 reads TGCGCCAGCAGCCGGGGACAGGGGTCGGAGACCCAGTACTTC. The encoded protein is CASSRGQGSETQYF.

The chain employs TRBV7-3 and TRBJ2-1, with TRBD2 matching 8 bases. The CDR3 is 16 amino acids. In germline, CDR1 is SGHTA, CDR2 FQGTGA. Germline trimming cut 6 bases from V and 4 bases from J; bases unmatched to any gene: 11. Here the CDR3 DNA reads TGTGCCAGCAGTCAAAGGGGGACTAGGGTTTACAATGAGCAGTTCTTC. Residues: CASSQRGTRVYNEQFF.

The sample holds a few counts of this clone. The chain combines TRBV6-5 with TRBJ1-1; weak D call: TRBD1 (5 bases). The ends were cut back, 7 bases at V and 4 bases at J, with 16 bases in the middle. CDR3 length: 14 residues. Germline V gene sequence: CDR1 MNHEY, CDR2 SVGAGI. DNA for the CDR3: TGTGCCAGCAAAGACAGCACAAGAGGCACTGAAGCTTTCTTT. It yields the protein CASKDSTRGTEAFF.

The chain employs TRBV27 and TRBJ1-5; D remains unclear. Trimming removed 2 bases at V and 2 bases at J, with 4 bases between. The CDR3 sequence is 13 residues long. The germline V gene encodes CDR1 MNHEY and CDR2 SMNVEV (reference sequence). Here the CDR3 DNA reads TGTGCCAGCAGTTTAGTAGGCAATCAGCCCCAGCATTTT. Protein sequence: CASSLVGNQPQHF.

Sample share makes this clone medium-sized. The chain links TRBV6-1 to TRBJ2-3; 11 bases agree with TRBD1. CDR3 length: 15 amino acids. Unmatched junction bases numbered 1, after V lost 4 bases and J lost 1 base. Germline V gene data show CDR1 as MNHNS and CDR2 as SASEGT. CDR3 nucleotide sequence: TGTGCCAGCAGTGGGGACAGGGGGGGCACAGATACGCAGTATTTT. Amino acids: CASSGDRGGTDTQYF.

Remarks on this clone: Other DNA sequences from this sample encode an identical CDR3 as well. The chain employs TRBV18 and TRBJ2-3; D not resolved. Germline V gene data show CDR1 as KGHSH and CDR2 as LQKENI. CDR3 length: 16 amino acids. V was trimmed by 3 bases and J by 1 base, leaving 14 bases between them. DNA for the CDR3: TGTGCCAGCTCACCCCCAGGTCGTGGCGGCACAGATACGCAGTATTTT. Translated: CASSPPGRGGTDTQYF.

V gene TRBV5-4 combines with J gene TRBJ2-1; 9 nucleotides match TRBD2. The CDR3 contains 14 residues. J gave up 7 bases and V 5 bases, and 7 bases lay outside the gene matches. Germline CDR1 and CDR2: SGHNT and YYREEE (reference sequence). This CDR3 reads CASSSGTSLNEQFF. As DNA, the CDR3 is TGTGCCAGCAGTTCCGGGACTAGCTTGAATGAGCAGTTCTTC.

Only a few counts were recorded for this clone. CDR3 in DNA: TGTGCCAGCAGTTTATCGGGGATGAGAAACACCGGGGAGCTGTTTTTT. Translation: CASSLSGMRNTGELFF. The rearrangement uses TRBV28 and TRBJ2-2, with D possibly TRBD2 on 5 matching bases. Germline V gives CDR1 MDHEN, CDR2 SYDVKM. V dropped 1 base and J dropped 2 bases, with 11 bases sitting between them. The CDR3 is 16 amino acids.

CDR3 region: CATRTSGRRETQYF. CDR3 DNA sequence: TGTGCCACCCGGACTAGCGGGAGGCGGGAGACCCAGTACTTC. The chain combines TRBV7-9 with TRBJ2-5; 14 positions agree with TRBD2. The germline gives CDR1 SEHNR, CDR2 FQNEAQ (reference sequence). With 10 bases clipped from V and 5 bases from J, the junction kept 6 bases outside the gene matches. The CDR3 consists of 14 residues.

The chain recombines TRBV5-1 with TRBJ2-5, with TRBD1 matching 10 bases. Trimming took 4 bases from V and 4 from J; bases not matched to a gene: 1. Germline V gives CDR1 SGHRS, CDR2 YFSETQ. The CDR3 runs 13 residues. The CDR3 nucleotides read TGCGCCAGCAGCGGGGACAGGGGAGAGACCCAGTACTTC. This encodes CASSGDRGETQYF.

The rearrangement uses TRBV2 and TRBJ2-7, with 8 positions matching TRBD2. V dropped 6 bases and J dropped 4; count of bases not matched to a gene: 8. The germline V gene has CDR1 SNHLY and CDR2 FYNNEI. CDR3 length equals 14 residues. CDR3 in amino acids: CASRDGTSLYEQYF. The CDR3 DNA follows: TGTGCCAGCAGGGACGGGACTAGTCTATACGAGCAGTACTTC.

The genes are TRBV28 and TRBJ1-1; D not resolved. The V end lost 6 bases, the J end lost 4 bases, and 18 bases lay between the germline ends. Germline V gene lookup returns CDR1 MDHEN and CDR2 SYDVKM. The CDR3 has 15 residues. In DNA form, the CDR3 reads TGTGCCAGCAGCATATATGGCGACGAGGTCACTGAAGCTTTCTTT. It translates to CASSIYGDEVTEAFF.

J is TRBJ2-3 and V is TRBV28; 9 bases map to TRBD2. Germline lookup yields CDR1 MDHEN and CDR2 SYDVKM. Losses at the gene ends were 2 bases for V and 0 bases for J; bases not matched to a gene: 6. This CDR3 spans 17 amino acids. CDR3 coding DNA: TGTGCCAGCAGTTTAAGGACCACTAGCGGGAGCACAGATACGCAGTATTTT. Encoded protein: CASSLRTTSGSTDTQYF.

This chain's CDR3 is CASSQDLVSGEQFF. For the CDR3, the DNA is TGCGCCAGCAGCCAAGATCTCGTTAGTGGTGAGCAGTTCTTC. V usage is TRBV4-1 and J usage is TRBJ2-1; D is unclear. V dropped 0 bases and J dropped 9 bases, with 12 bases sitting between them. Germline CDR1 is MGHRA and CDR2 is YSYEKL. The CDR3 totals 14 residues.

The chain couples TRBV7-6 to TRBJ2-1; tentatively, D is TRBD1 (6 bases). This CDR3 comprises 15 residues. The V end was cut by 1 base, the J end by 2 bases, with 9 bases between. Germline loops: CDR1 SGHVS, CDR2 FNYEAQ. CDR3 in amino acids: CASSLGGGTYNEQFF. For the CDR3, the DNA is TGTGCCAGCAGCTTAGGAGGGGGAACCTACAATGAGCAGTTCTTC.

This sequence joins TRBV29-1 and TRBJ2-3, with D tentatively TRBD1 (5 bases). The length of the CDR3 is 15 residues. Trimming removed 0 bases at V and 5 bases at J, with 15 bases between. Germline lookup yields CDR1 SQVTM and CDR2 ANQGSEA. The CDR3 here is CSVEDQGTHVDTQYF. The CDR3 coding sequence is TGCAGCGTTGAAGATCAGGGAACCCACGTAGATACGCAGTATTTT.

This clone was recorded once. This sequence joins TRBV6-6 and TRBJ1-1, with D possibly being TRBD1 (5 bases). Germline CDR1 and CDR2: MNHNY and SVGAGI (reference sequence). The V end was cut by 0 bases, the J end by 2 bases, with 13 bases between. This CDR3 is built from 16 residues. CDR3 residues: CASSYSPDRPNTEAFF. The CDR3 DNA reads TGTGCCAGCAGTTACTCGCCCGACAGACCCAACACTGAAGCTTTCTTT.